This T cell receptor (beta chain) was sequenced during a study of CD8 T cells in ankylosing spondylitis. This clonotype was counted a few times. No antigen is known for it. TCRdb processed the 5' RACE reads anew with MiXCR; each CDR3 protein has one entry. Here the sample spans 200,000 to 250,000 distinct CDR3 sequences, over 9.5% being singletons. The study's findings and limits: A TCR beta motif of under 10 highly homologous variants appeared characteristic of ankylosing spondylitis blood. Those disease-linked clones were CD8+; they were also relatively rare in peripheral blood. The study looked at matched synovial fluid samples from ankylosing spondylitis patients. Disease-linked clones were reported to be significantly enriched there.

This CDR3 is built from 17 residues. From germline, CDR1 is MNHNS and CDR2 SASEGT. J gave up 2 bases and V 2 bases, and 6 bases lay outside the gene matches. This receptor was taken from a male donor with ankylosing spondylitis or in good health (not recorded which). Sequenced sample: blood, either unsorted or a sorted T cell fraction (not recorded which). The chain links TRBV6-1 to TRBJ2-7; the match to TRBD2 covers 13 bases. CDR3: CASSERGLAGSPYEQYF. In nucleotides, the CDR3 is TGTGCCAGCAGTGAAAGGGGACTAGCGGGATCACCCTACGAGCAGTACTTC.